Below, 2 T cell receptor beta chains from the same sample are listed, as sequenced in a study of shared clonotypes between healthy human individuals. Produced via immunoSEQ multiplex PCR; TCRdb's table is partial and in-frame only. The data hold approximately 740,000 clones, with approximately 74% observed a single time. Sequencing was carried out using memory CD4+ T cells sorted from blood. Subset here: CD45RA-negative fraction. All receptors come from a woman aged 25 to 39 in good health.

The chain carries TRBV11-1 and TRBJ2-5; TRBD2 is a possible D gene (6 bases). This CDR3 comprises 15 residues. Per germline, CDR1 SGHAT and CDR2 FQDESV (reference sequence). Trimming stripped 2 bases from V and 5 bases from J, with 15 bases between. CDR3 region: CASSLRLLGGETQYF. The DNA for the CDR3 is TGTGCCAGCAGCTTAAGACTCCTAGGAGGGGAGACCCAGTACTTC. Full variable domain (remainder filled in from reference TRBV11-1 and TRBJ2-5): EAEVAQSPRYKITEKSQAVAFWCDPISGHATLYWYRQILGQGPELLVQFQDESVVDDSQLPKDRFSAERLKGVDSTLKIQPAELGDSAMYLCASSLRLLGGETQYFGPGTRLLVL.

The gene calls are TRBV7-8 and TRBJ2-2; the match to TRBD1 covers 7 bases. V shed 5 bases and J 3 bases; nucleotides not matched to a gene: 9. The CDR3 has 16 amino acids. Germline CDR1 and CDR2: SGHVS and FQNEAQ. The DNA of the CDR3 is TGTGCCAGCAGCCTAAGCTTCGGGACAGACACCGGGGAGCTGTTTTTT. Protein: CASSLSFGTDTGELFF.